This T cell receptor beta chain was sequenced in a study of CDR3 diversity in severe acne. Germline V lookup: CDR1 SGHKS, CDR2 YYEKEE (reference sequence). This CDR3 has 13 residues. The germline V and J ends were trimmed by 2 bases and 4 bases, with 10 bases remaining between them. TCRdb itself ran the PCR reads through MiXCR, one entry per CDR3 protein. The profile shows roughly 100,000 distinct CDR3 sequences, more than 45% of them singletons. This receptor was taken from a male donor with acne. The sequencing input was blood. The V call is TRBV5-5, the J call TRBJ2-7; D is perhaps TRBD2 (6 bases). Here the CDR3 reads CASSLSAGYEQYF. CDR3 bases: TGTGCCAGCAGCTTATCGGCGGGGTACGAGCAGTACTTC.